Each of the 11 T cell receptor beta chains below was sequenced from the same sample in a study of tumor-infiltrating lymphocytes in localized non-small cell lung cancer. TCRdb keeps only in-frame clones here, not all; method: immunoSEQ multiplex PCR. Found here are under 15,000 clones, 78% of them singletons; the top ten hold under 5.5%. Sequencing used lung tumor tissue. The receptors here all came from a human donor with non-small cell lung cancer.

The chain carries TRBV4-3 and TRBJ2-6; a possible D gene is TRBD2 (7 bases). Between the trimmed V and J ends, which lost 4 bases and 4 bases, there was a span of 11 bases. CDR1 and CDR2 (germline): LGHNA, YSLEER. CDR3 size: 15 residues. The CDR3 sequence is CASSLGGVGANVLTF. The DNA for the CDR3 is TGCGCCAGCAGCCTAGGGGGGGTCGGGGCCAACGTCCTGACTTTC.

The V and J genes are TRBV6-5 and TRBJ1-1, with no clear D. V lost 7 bases, J lost 2 bases, and 11 bases lay in between. CDR3 size: 13 residues. Looked up from germline, CDR1 is MNHEY and CDR2 is SVGAGI. The CDR3 sequence: CASTAESNTEAFF. The CDR3, as DNA: TGTGCCAGCACAGCAGAGTCTAACACTGAAGCTTTCTTT.

This chain links TRBV27 with TRBJ1-1; possibly TRBD1 for D (6 bases). This CDR3 spans 13 amino acids. Trimming left V 2 bases short and J 5 bases short, with 9 bases between. Germline V gives CDR1 MNHEY, CDR2 SMNVEV (reference sequence). CDR3 protein: CASSLVRGTEAFF. The CDR3 DNA reads as TGTGCCAGCAGTTTAGTTAGGGGGACTGAAGCTTTCTTT.

This clone has a single count. The V call is TRBV7-9, the J call TRBJ1-2, with D unresolved. Germline assignment: CDR1 SEHNR and CDR2 FQNEAQ (reference sequence). The CDR3 runs 13 residues. V dropped 4 bases and J dropped 2 bases, with 8 bases sitting between them. The CDR3 spells CASSWLSNYGYTF. In nucleotides, the CDR3 is TGTGCCAGCAGCTGGCTATCCAACTATGGCTACACCTTC. Based on the CDR3 plus reference TRBV7-9 and TRBJ1-2, the full variable domain is DTGVSQNPRHKITKRGQNVTFRCDPISEHNRLYWYRQTLGQGPEFLTYFQNEAQLEKSRLLSDRFSAERPKGSFSTLEIQRTEQGDSAMYLCASSWLSNYGYTFGSGTRLTVV.

The table lists this clone with a few counts. The rearrangement links TRBV6-1 to TRBJ2-7; no clear D gene. The V end lost 2 bases, the J end lost 1 base, and 6 bases lay between the germline ends. The CDR3 has 13 residues. Germline V gene sequence: CDR1 MNHNS, CDR2 SASEGT. The CDR3 here is CASSEISSYEQYF. The DNA of the CDR3 is TGTGCCAGCAGTGAAATTAGTTCCTACGAGCAGTACTTC.

The chain couples TRBV5-6 to TRBJ2-7; 8 nucleotides align to TRBD1. The V gene end was trimmed by 4 bases and the J gene end by 0 bases; junction bases not matched to a gene: 18. CDR1 is SGHDT, CDR2 YYEEEE, per germline. The CDR3 consists of 19 residues. The CDR3 coding sequence is TGTGCCAGCAGCCCAGCTCTGAAATCGACAGGGGAGAGCTCCTACGAGCAGTACGTC. Protein product: CASSPALKSTGESSYEQYV.

The chain employs TRBV5-4 and TRBJ2-3; 7 bases align to TRBD2. The CDR3 is 16 amino acids. The V and J ends lost 4 bases and 3 bases, in that order; junction bases with no gene match: 11. Germline V gene lookup returns CDR1 SGHNT and CDR2 YYREEE (reference sequence). Written as DNA, the CDR3 is TGTGCCAGCAGCGTGAGTGGCGGGGGATTTACAGATACGCAGTATTTT. Encoded protein: CASSVSGGGFTDTQYF.

This clone was seen only once. CDR3 amino acids: CASSRGLAGGPTDTQYF. In DNA form, the CDR3 reads TGCGCCAGCAGCAGGGGACTAGCGGGGGGTCCCACAGATACGCAGTATTTT. The rearrangement uses TRBV5-1 and TRBJ2-3; 15 positions match TRBD2. The CDR3 totals 17 residues. V trimming: 4 bases; J trimming: 2 bases; junction bases outside the gene matches: 5. Per germline, CDR1 SGHRS and CDR2 YFSETQ.

The chain uses TRBV5-1 and TRBJ1-2; TRBD1 aligns across 10 bases. This CDR3 comprises 15 residues. Per germline, CDR1 SGHRS and CDR2 YFSETQ. V shed 4 bases and J 5 bases; nucleotides not matched to a gene: 8. CDR3 DNA: TGCGCCAGCAGCCAGGGACAGGGGACTCGGTATGGCTACACCTTC. Translating it yields CASSQGQGTRYGYTF.

V is TRBV6-1 and J is TRBJ1-2, with 8 positions matching TRBD1. CDR1 and CDR2 from the germline V gene are MNHNS and SASEGT. V shed 3 bases, J shed 4 bases, and the junction held 7 bases outside the gene matches. The CDR3 totals 15 residues. As DNA, the CDR3 is TGTGCCAGCAGTGAGGCCGGGACAGGAGCCTATGGCTACACCTTC. Translated: CASSEAGTGAYGYTF.

The V call is TRBV28, the J call TRBJ2-2, with TRBD1 matching 10 bases. This CDR3 has 14 residues. From germline, CDR1 is MDHEN and CDR2 SYDVKM. J lost 9 bases, V lost 5 bases, and 6 bases had no gene match. The CDR3 is CASSQDRGPRELFF. CDR3 DNA sequence: TGTGCCAGCAGTCAAGACAGGGGGCCGCGGGAGCTGTTTTTT.